These T cell receptor beta chains were read from a single sample in a study of T cell responses to AZD1222 COVID-19 vaccine. Clones were read by immunoSEQ multiplex PCR, and TCRdb kept only the in-frame ones, dropping some. The sample includes about 260,000 clones, more than 80% of them seen just once. Sequencing was performed on peripheral blood, taken on day 0 of AZD1222 vaccination. The receptors shown here come from an adult in good health. Each CDR3 is given with its conserved first and last residue. A D gene is named only where the DNA matches it firmly. Expanded clones are given a class, and other clones once, few, many or no size at all.

clone_size: NA
v_call: TRBV20-1
d_call: TRBD1
j_call: TRBJ2-1
cdr3_aa: CSASTPAGGNEQFF
cdr3_nt: TGCAGTGCTAGTACTCCGGCAGGGGGCAACGAGCAGTTCTTC

clone_size: once
v_call: TRBV28
d_call: NA
j_call: TRBJ1-2
cdr3_aa: CASSFPGTTGGYTF
cdr3_nt: TGTGCCAGCAGTTTCCCGGGGACGACGGGGGGCTACACCTTC

clone_size: NA
v_call: TRBV11-2
d_call: TRBD2
j_call: TRBJ2-2
cdr3_aa: CASRSSGGTGELFF
cdr3_nt: TGTGCCAGCAGATCCTCGGGGGGCACCGGGGAGCTGTTTTTT

clone_size: NA
v_call: TRBV27
d_call: NA
j_call: TRBJ2-3
cdr3_aa: CASSPLDYRSTDTQYF
cdr3_nt: TGTGCCAGCAGTCCCCTGGACTACAGGAGCACAGATACGCAGTATTTT

clone_size: NA
v_call: TRBV19
d_call: TRBD2
j_call: TRBJ2-1
cdr3_aa: CASTSGSGVYNEQFF
cdr3_nt: TGTGCCAGTACCTCGGGTAGCGGGGTTTACAATGAGCAGTTCTTC

clone_size: NA
v_call: TRBV6-5
d_call: NA
j_call: TRBJ1-1
cdr3_aa: CASQGVRQYEAFF
cdr3_nt: TGTGCCAGCCAAGGAGTGAGACAGTATGAAGCTTTCTTT

clone_size: NA
v_call: TRBV27
d_call: NA
j_call: TRBJ2-5
cdr3_aa: CASSLRGEERETQYF
cdr3_nt: TGTGCCAGCAGTTTACGAGGGGAGGAGAGAGAGACCCAGTACTTC

clone_size: NA
v_call: TRBV12-3/TRBV12-4
d_call: NA
j_call: TRBJ2-7
cdr3_aa: CASSLGTYYEQYF
cdr3_nt: TGTGCCAGCAGTTTAGGGACATACTACGAGCAGTACTTC

clone_size: NA
v_call: TRBV7-2
d_call: NA
j_call: TRBJ2-7
cdr3_aa: CASSFGGRRSYEQYF
cdr3_nt: TGTGCCAGCAGCTTCGGAGGGAGAAGGTCCTACGAGCAGTACTTC

clone_size: few
v_call: TRBV30
d_call: NA
j_call: TRBJ1-1
cdr3_aa: CAWSGGGNTEAFF
cdr3_nt: TGTGCCTGGAGTGGGGGGGGGAACACTGAAGCTTTCTTT

clone_size: NA
v_call: TRBV6-2/TRBV6-3
d_call: TRBD1
j_call: TRBJ2-3
cdr3_aa: CASSRGTATDTQYF
cdr3_nt: TGTGCCAGCAGCAGAGGGACAGCCACAGATACGCAGTATTTT

clone_size: NA
v_call: TRBV2
d_call: NA
j_call: TRBJ2-5
cdr3_aa: CASSLQGSQETQYF
cdr3_nt: TGTGCCAGCAGCCTACAGGGTTCTCAAGAGACCCAGTACTTC

clone_size: NA
v_call: TRBV16
d_call: TRBD1
j_call: TRBJ1-2
cdr3_aa: CASSQSTRGLGYTF
cdr3_nt: TGTGCCAGCAGCCAATCGACCAGGGGGCTCGGCTACACCTTC

clone_size: NA
v_call: TRBV15
d_call: TRBD1
j_call: TRBJ2-7
cdr3_aa: CATSTGGDSEQYF
cdr3_nt: TGTGCCACCAGCACGGGTGGGGACAGCGAGCAGTACTTC

clone_size: NA
v_call: TRBV7-2
d_call: TRBD1
j_call: TRBJ1-1
cdr3_aa: CASSLFQGAEAFF
cdr3_nt: TGTGCCAGCAGCTTGTTCCAGGGGGCTGAAGCTTTCTTT

clone_size: NA
v_call: TRBV4-1
d_call: TRBD1
j_call: TRBJ1-2
cdr3_aa: CASSQDQDRRVYGYTF
cdr3_nt: TGCGCCAGCAGCCAAGATCAGGACAGGAGAGTCTATGGCTACACCTTC

clone_size: NA
v_call: TRBV5-1
d_call: TRBD1
j_call: TRBJ2-7
cdr3_aa: CASSLAGQGTHEQYF
cdr3_nt: TGCGCCAGCAGCTTGGCCGGACAGGGGACCCACGAGCAGTACTTC

clone_size: NA
v_call: TRBV2
d_call: NA
j_call: TRBJ1-3
cdr3_aa: CASSEDTWISGNTIYF
cdr3_nt: TGTGCCAGCAGTGAAGATACCTGGATCTCTGGAAACACCATATATTTT

clone_size: NA
v_call: TRBV7-6
d_call: NA
j_call: TRBJ2-7
cdr3_aa: CASSPSYEQYF
cdr3_nt: TGTGCCAGCAGCCCTTCCTACGAGCAGTACTTC

clone_size: NA
v_call: TRBV28
d_call: TRBD1
j_call: TRBJ1-4
cdr3_aa: CASSFSGQGSEKLFF
cdr3_nt: TGTGCCAGCAGTTTCTCGGGACAGGGAAGTGAAAAACTGTTTTTT

clone_size: NA
v_call: TRBV19
d_call: TRBD1
j_call: TRBJ1-2
cdr3_aa: CAAAGQGKGYTF
cdr3_nt: TGTGCCGCAGCGGGACAGGGCAAGGGCTACACCTTC

clone_size: NA
v_call: TRBV2
d_call: TRBD1
j_call: TRBJ1-1
cdr3_aa: CASSPDRGSPNTEAFF
cdr3_nt: TGTGCCAGCAGTCCGGACAGGGGGTCCCCGAACACTGAAGCTTTCTTT

clone_size: NA
v_call: TRBV14
d_call: NA
j_call: TRBJ2-2
cdr3_aa: CASSQGETLLNTGELFF
cdr3_nt: TGTGCCAGCAGCCAAGGGGAAACACTATTAAACACCGGGGAGCTGTTTTTT

clone_size: NA
v_call: TRBV3-1/TRBV3-2
d_call: NA
j_call: TRBJ2-5
cdr3_aa: CASSQPETQYF
cdr3_nt: TGTGCCAGCAGCCAACCCGAGACCCAGTACTTC

clone_size: NA
v_call: TRBV7-9
d_call: NA
j_call: TRBJ1-1
cdr3_aa: CASSLEGIMNTEAFF
cdr3_nt: TGTGCCAGCAGCTTAGAGGGCATCATGAACACTGAAGCTTTCTTT

clone_size: NA
v_call: TRBV19
d_call: TRBD2
j_call: TRBJ2-7
cdr3_aa: CASRGEGLPYGEQYF
cdr3_nt: TGTGCCAGTAGGGGGGAGGGCCTCCCCTACGGCGAGCAGTACTTC

clone_size: NA
v_call: TRBV5-1
d_call: NA
j_call: TRBJ1-4
cdr3_aa: CASSLGQGGEKLFF
cdr3_nt: TGCGCCAGCAGCTTGGGTCAGGGCGGCGAAAAACTGTTTTTT

clone_size: NA
v_call: TRBV23-1
d_call: NA
j_call: TRBJ1-6
cdr3_aa: CASSPSGGRSPLHF
cdr3_nt: TGCGCCAGCAGTCCGTCGGGGGGGCGGTCACCCCTCCACTTT

clone_size: NA
v_call: TRBV19
d_call: NA
j_call: TRBJ2-1
cdr3_aa: CASSIPGLYNEQFF
cdr3_nt: TGTGCCAGTAGTATCCCGGGACTCTACAATGAGCAGTTCTTC

clone_size: NA
v_call: TRBV29-1
d_call: NA
j_call: TRBJ1-1
cdr3_aa: CSASTGLNTEAFF
cdr3_nt: TGCAGCGCTTCGACAGGCTTGAACACTGAAGCTTTCTTT

clone_size: NA
v_call: TRBV5-1
d_call: NA
j_call: TRBJ2-1
cdr3_aa: CASSPSGAPDNEQFF
cdr3_nt: TGCGCCAGCAGCCCTTCCGGAGCTCCCGACAATGAGCAGTTCTTC

clone_size: NA
v_call: TRBV5-5
d_call: NA
j_call: TRBJ1-1
cdr3_aa: CASSFSGPPSTEAFF
cdr3_nt: TGTGCCAGCAGCTTCTCGGGCCCCCCAAGCACTGAAGCTTTCTTT

clone_size: NA
v_call: TRBV5-1
d_call: NA
j_call: TRBJ2-7
cdr3_aa: CASSFGGHEQYF
cdr3_nt: TGCGCCAGCAGCTTCGGCGGACACGAGCAGTACTTC

clone_size: NA
v_call: TRBV5-4
d_call: NA
j_call: TRBJ2-7
cdr3_aa: CASSSGTGSSYEQYF
cdr3_nt: TGTGCCAGCAGCAGCGGGACAGGCAGCTCCTACGAGCAGTACTTC

clone_size: once
v_call: TRBV11-1
d_call: NA
j_call: TRBJ2-7
cdr3_aa: CASSLGPDSYEQYF
cdr3_nt: TGTGCCAGCAGCTTAGGTCCGGACAGCTACGAGCAGTACTTC

clone_size: NA
v_call: TRBV7-6
d_call: TRBD2
j_call: TRBJ2-6
cdr3_aa: CASSRGGSGANVLTF
cdr3_nt: TGTGCCAGCAGCCGGGGGGGCTCTGGGGCCAACGTCCTGACTTTC

clone_size: NA
v_call: TRBV3-1/TRBV3-2
d_call: NA
j_call: TRBJ2-7
cdr3_aa: CASSQFGGYEQYF
cdr3_nt: TGTGCCAGCAGCCAATTTGGCGGCTACGAGCAGTACTTC

clone_size: NA
v_call: TRBV10-2
d_call: TRBD1
j_call: TRBJ2-1
cdr3_aa: CAIGRDRAKNEQFF
cdr3_nt: TGCGCCATCGGCCGGGACAGGGCCAAGAATGAGCAGTTCTTC

clone_size: once
v_call: TRBV6-5
d_call: NA
j_call: TRBJ1-2
cdr3_aa: CASSTYLGGGYTF
cdr3_nt: TGTGCCAGCAGCACCTACCTGGGGGGTGGCTACACCTTC

clone_size: NA
v_call: TRBV7-9
d_call: NA
j_call: TRBJ2-2
cdr3_aa: CASRTENTGELFF
cdr3_nt: TGTGCCAGCAGGACAGAGAACACCGGGGAGCTGTTTTTT

clone_size: NA
v_call: TRBV5-1
d_call: NA
j_call: TRBJ2-3
cdr3_aa: CASSFWGEDTQYF
cdr3_nt: TGCGCCAGCAGCTTCTGGGGTGAAGATACGCAGTATTTT

clone_size: NA
v_call: TRBV11-2
d_call: NA
j_call: TRBJ2-2
cdr3_aa: CATGRGTNTGELFF
cdr3_nt: TGTGCCACCGGCAGGGGCACGAACACCGGGGAGCTGTTTTTT

clone_size: few
v_call: TRBV7-4
d_call: NA
j_call: TRBJ1-3
cdr3_aa: CASSPQGKKWRNTIYF
cdr3_nt: TGTGCCAGCAGCCCGCAGGGGAAGAAGTGGAGGAACACCATATATTTT

clone_size: NA
v_call: TRBV12-3/TRBV12-4
d_call: TRBD1
j_call: TRBJ1-5
cdr3_aa: CASGTVSNQPQHF
cdr3_nt: TGTGCCAGCGGGACAGTCAGCAATCAGCCCCAGCATTTT

clone_size: NA
v_call: TRBV19
d_call: TRBD2
j_call: TRBJ2-3
cdr3_aa: CASSPGTSRTDTQYF
cdr3_nt: TGTGCCAGTAGTCCCGGGACTAGCAGGACAGATACGCAGTATTTT

clone_size: NA
v_call: TRBV3-1/TRBV3-2
d_call: NA
j_call: TRBJ1-1
cdr3_aa: CASSQIRSEAFF
cdr3_nt: TGTGCCAGCAGCCAAATTCGTAGTGAAGCTTTCTTT

clone_size: NA
v_call: TRBV7-2
d_call: NA
j_call: TRBJ1-1
cdr3_aa: CASKLVPVNTEAFF
cdr3_nt: TGTGCCAGCAAACTCGTTCCAGTGAACACTGAAGCTTTCTTT

clone_size: many
v_call: TRBV28
d_call: NA
j_call: TRBJ1-5
cdr3_aa: CASSLVRSSNQPQHF
cdr3_nt: TGTGCCAGCAGTTTAGTGAGATCTAGCAATCAGCCCCAGCATTTT

clone_size: NA
v_call: TRBV12-3/TRBV12-4
d_call: NA
j_call: TRBJ2-7
cdr3_aa: CASRDGALDEQYF
cdr3_nt: TGTGCCAGCAGGGATGGGGCCCTTGACGAGCAGTACTTC

clone_size: NA
v_call: TRBV11-1
d_call: NA
j_call: TRBJ2-2
cdr3_aa: CASSLLGDTGELFF
cdr3_nt: TGTGCCAGCAGCTTACTAGGGGACACCGGGGAGCTGTTTTTT

clone_size: few
v_call: TRBV19
d_call: TRBD2
j_call: TRBJ2-5
cdr3_aa: CASRSGGETQYF
cdr3_nt: TGTGCCAGTCGGAGCGGGGGGGAGACCCAGTACTTC

clone_size: NA
v_call: TRBV2
d_call: NA
j_call: TRBJ2-7
cdr3_aa: CASNRDTSYEQYF
cdr3_nt: TGTGCCAGCAACCGGGACACTTCCTACGAGCAGTACTTC

clone_size: NA
v_call: TRBV10-3
d_call: NA
j_call: TRBJ2-7
cdr3_aa: CAPGHYEQYF
cdr3_nt: TGTGCCCCTGGCCACTACGAGCAGTACTTC

clone_size: NA
v_call: TRBV18
d_call: NA
j_call: TRBJ2-1
cdr3_aa: CASSPPNSNEQFF
cdr3_nt: TGTGCCAGCTCACCACCGAACTCCAATGAGCAGTTCTTC

clone_size: once
v_call: TRBV6-5
d_call: NA
j_call: TRBJ1-3
cdr3_aa: CASRGSGTSRNTIYF
cdr3_nt: TGTGCCAGCAGGGGAAGCGGGACTTCCAGAAACACCATATATTTT

clone_size: NA
v_call: TRBV2
d_call: TRBD1
j_call: TRBJ2-7
cdr3_aa: CASSVYRDRGLREQYF
cdr3_nt: TGTGCCAGCAGTGTTTACCGGGACAGGGGATTGAGGGAGCAGTACTTC

clone_size: NA
v_call: TRBV2
d_call: TRBD2
j_call: TRBJ2-7
cdr3_aa: CASSKDYSSGRNEQYF
cdr3_nt: TGTGCCAGCAGTAAAGACTACTCTAGCGGGCGCAACGAGCAGTACTTC

clone_size: NA
v_call: TRBV7-9
d_call: NA
j_call: TRBJ2-1
cdr3_aa: CASSLGLPADEQFF
cdr3_nt: TGTGCCAGCAGCTTGGGTCTGCCTGCGGATGAGCAGTTCTTC

clone_size: NA
v_call: TRBV9
d_call: TRBD2
j_call: TRBJ2-1
cdr3_aa: CASSVGSSGGGDRFF
cdr3_nt: TGTGCCAGCAGCGTAGGGAGTAGCGGGGGTGGGGATCGGTTCTTC